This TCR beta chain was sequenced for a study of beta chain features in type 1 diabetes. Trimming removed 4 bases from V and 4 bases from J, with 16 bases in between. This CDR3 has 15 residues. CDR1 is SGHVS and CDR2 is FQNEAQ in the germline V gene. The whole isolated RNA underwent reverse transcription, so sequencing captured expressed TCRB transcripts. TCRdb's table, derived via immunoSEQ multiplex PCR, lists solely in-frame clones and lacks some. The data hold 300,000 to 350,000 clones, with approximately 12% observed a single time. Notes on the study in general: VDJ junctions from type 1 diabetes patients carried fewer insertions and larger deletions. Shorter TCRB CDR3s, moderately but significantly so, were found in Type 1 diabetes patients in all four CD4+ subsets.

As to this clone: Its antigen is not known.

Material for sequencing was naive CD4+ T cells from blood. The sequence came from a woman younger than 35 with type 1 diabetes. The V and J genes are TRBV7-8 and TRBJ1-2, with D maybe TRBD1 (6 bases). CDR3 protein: CASSSRGGGVYGYTF. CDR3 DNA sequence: TGTGCCAGCAGCTCAAGGGGGGGAGGGGTCTATGGCTACACCTTC.